The clone carrying this T cell receptor (beta chain) was observed a handful of times. This sample was taken from a study of PD-1 blockade in classical Hodgkin lymphoma. The germline V gene has CDR1 KGHSH and CDR2 LQKENI. V dropped 2 bases and J dropped 3 bases, with 10 bases sitting between them. The CDR3 is 14 amino acids. Brentuximab vedotin exposure varied among the patients, all of whom had relapsed after autologous stem cell transplantation. Purified CD4+ T cells were obtained from thawed PBMCs through magnetic negative selection. The repertoire was sequenced with immunoSEQ multiplex PCR; TCRdb's copy has only in-frame clones and lacks some. Of about 31,000 clones in the sample, 85% are singletons; the top ten hold 2% to 3%.

This TCR derives from a human donor with classical Hodgkin lymphoma. Specimen: CD4+ T cells from blood, collected at baseline. The chain uses TRBV18 and TRBJ1-1, with D maybe TRBD1 (5 bases). In DNA form, the CDR3 reads TGTGCCAGCTCACCAACCAGAGGGGACACTGAAGCTTTCTTT. The encoded protein is CASSPTRGDTEAFF.